The 15 T cell receptor beta chains reported below all come from one sample, sequenced in a study of cytotoxic CD8 clonotypes in ibrutinib-treated CLL. Produced via immunoSEQ multiplex PCR; TCRdb's table is partial and in-frame only. The data contain some 130,000 clones, around 84% of them singletons. The sample was PBMCs, taken after 24 months of ibrutinib treatment. Receptors originate from a human donor with chronic lymphocytic leukemia.

The gene calls are TRBV11-2 and TRBJ1-5; TRBD1 matches 12 bases. The germline V gene encodes CDR1 SGHAT and CDR2 FQNNGV. The ends lost 5 bases at V and 0 bases at J; junction bases unmatched: 5. The CDR3 spans 17 residues. The CDR3, as DNA: TGTGCCAGCAGCCCCGGGACAGGGGGCTATAGCAATCAGCCCCAGCATTTT. Protein sequence: CASSPGTGGYSNQPQHF.

There are a few counts of this clone. The chain carries TRBV29-1 and TRBJ1-1; unclear D gene. Germline V CDR1 and CDR2: SQVTM, ANQGSEA. The CDR3 extends over 10 amino acids. The ends were cut back, 6 bases at V and 2 bases at J, with 4 bases in the middle. In DNA, the CDR3 is TGCAGCGTGGCTAACACTGAAGCTTTCTTT. Encoded protein: CSVANTEAFF.

The genes are TRBV6-6 and TRBJ1-2, with D possibly being TRBD1 (6 bases). Germline V gives CDR1 MNHNY, CDR2 SVGAGI (reference sequence). V was cut by 3 bases and J by 4 bases, with 15 bases left in between. The CDR3 runs to 15 residues. CDR3 loop: CASSYRPGASYGYTF. The DNA for the CDR3 is TGTGCCAGCAGTTATAGGCCAGGGGCCAGCTATGGCTACACCTTC.

The chain joins TRBV28 to TRBJ1-2; no definite D call. V lost 6 bases, J lost 0 bases, and 11 bases lay in between. CDR3 length: 14 amino acids. Germline CDR1 MDHEN, CDR2 SYDVKM. Here the CDR3 reads CASRPGGPNYGYTF. The CDR3 DNA is TGTGCCAGCAGGCCCGGTGGGCCTAACTATGGCTACACCTTC.

This clone was counted a single time. The V gene is TRBV4-1, the J gene TRBJ1-2; perhaps TRBD1 as D (5 bases). Per germline, CDR1 MGHRA and CDR2 YSYEKL. V was pared by 4 bases and J by 2 bases, with 14 bases between. The CDR3 loop spans 15 amino acids. This CDR3 is CASSPILGENYGYTF. For the CDR3, the DNA is TGCGCCAGCAGCCCCATATTGGGGGAAAACTATGGCTACACCTTC.

The chain employs TRBV7-2 and TRBJ2-5; 7 bases match TRBD2. The DNA end is a closer match to TRBJ2-7, so the J assignment may be wrong. Germline lookup yields CDR1 SGHTA and CDR2 FQGNSA. This CDR3 comprises 15 residues. DNA of the CDR3: TGTGCCAGCAGCCAGAGCGGGGCCTTGGCCTACGAGCAGTACTTC. It specifies CASSQSGALAYEQYF.

The CDR3 protein is CASSPVGAGGNEAFF. CDR3 nucleotides: TGTGCCAGCAGCCCTGTAGGGGCAGGGGGGAATGAAGCTTTCTTT. The rearrangement uses TRBV11-2 and TRBJ1-1; 7 bases are a match to TRBD1. Trimming cost V 5 bases and J 7 bases; bases outside gene matches: 13. The germline gives CDR1 SGHAT, CDR2 FQNNGV. The CDR3 is 15 amino acids.

The rearrangement uses TRBV30 and TRBJ1-1; D unresolved. V lost 4 bases and J lost 0, with 15 bases in between. This CDR3 region has 15 residues. Per germline, CDR1 GTSNPN and CDR2 SVGIG (reference sequence). The CDR3 sequence is CAWTPLRRMNTEAFF. The CDR3 DNA sequence: TGTGCCTGGACCCCCTTGCGTCGGATGAACACTGAAGCTTTCTTT.

V gene TRBV11-2 combines with J gene TRBJ2-7, with D unresolved. Germline CDR1 is SGHAT and CDR2 is FQNNGV. CDR3 size: 12 residues. Trimming cost V 4 bases and J 4 bases, with 8 bases left between them. CDR3 sequence (DNA): TGTGCCAGCAGCTACGAAGGGTACGAGCAGTACTTC. This gives the protein CASSYEGYEQYF.

The chain employs TRBV20-1 and TRBJ2-4; D assignment may be TRBD1 or TRBD2 (5 bases each). Deletions cut 3 bases from V and 11 bases from J, with 8 bases between. Per germline, CDR1 DFQATT and CDR2 SNEGSKA (reference sequence). This CDR3 contains 10 residues. The CDR3 is CSASMGVQYF. In DNA form, the CDR3 reads TGCAGTGCTAGTATGGGGGTTCAGTACTTC.

This chain connects TRBV5-5 to TRBJ2-7, with 7 bases identical to TRBD1. Germline V CDR1 and CDR2: SGHKS, YYEKEE (reference sequence). V dropped 4 bases and J dropped 2; count of bases not matched to a gene: 6. The CDR3 runs 14 residues. CDR3 in DNA: TGTGCCAGCAGCGTGGACAGGTTCCCCTACGAGCAGTACTTC. Protein sequence: CASSVDRFPYEQYF.

This chain joins TRBV6-5 and TRBJ1-1, with no clear D. The length of the CDR3 is 15 residues. Germline V gene sequence: CDR1 MNHEY, CDR2 SVGAGI. Trimming shortened V by 0 bases and J by 4 bases, and 12 bases separated the two germline ends. The DNA for the CDR3 is TGTGCCAGCAGTTACTCCCAGGCGACGAGCACTGAAGCTTTCTTT. It translates to CASSYSQATSTEAFF.

The V call is TRBV4-2, the J call TRBJ1-5; D may be TRBD1 (6 bases). Per the germline V gene, CDR1 is LGHNA and CDR2 is YNFKEQ. V gave up 5 bases and J gave up 3 bases, with 11 bases separating them. The CDR3 runs to 14 residues. This chain's CDR3 is CASSYQGINQPQHF. DNA of the CDR3: TGTGCCAGCAGCTACCAGGGGATCAATCAGCCCCAGCATTTT.

The chain is built from TRBV7-7 and TRBJ2-6, with D perhaps TRBD2 (6 bases). The V end lost 5 bases, the J end lost 0 bases, and 17 bases lay between the germline ends. The germline gives CDR1 SSHAT, CDR2 FNYEAQ (reference sequence). This CDR3 has 18 residues. In nucleotides, the CDR3 is TGTGCCAGCAGCCCATTCGCGGGCGGGGTCTCTGGGGCCAACGTCCTGACTTTC. Amino acid sequence: CASSPFAGGVSGANVLTF.

CDR3 DNA sequence: TGTGCCAGTATCACAAACAGGGGACCTAACTATGGCTACACCTTC. This encodes CASITNRGPNYGYTF. This sequence joins TRBV19 and TRBJ1-2; 7 bases map to TRBD1. The CDR3 has 15 residues. V was clipped by 7 bases and J by 0 bases; unmatched bases: 8. Germline lookup yields CDR1 LNHDA and CDR2 SQIVND (reference sequence).